This T cell receptor beta chain was profiled in a study of OX40 agonist ivuxolimab in advanced cancers. Study summary: Every 2 weeks, ivuxolimab was infused into the patients intravenously at between 0.01 and 10 mg/kg.

As for this clone: Its antigen remains unknown.

V gave up 5 bases and J gave up 0 bases, with 10 bases separating them. The CDR3 spans 14 residues. The germline V gene has CDR1 SGHTA and CDR2 FQGTGA. Libraries were prepared by immunoSEQ multiplex PCR; TCRdb keeps only in-frame clonotypes and omits some of them. Of approximately 76,000 clones listed, nearly 95% are singletons. The study, taken as a whole, reports: Expanded clones were, on average, more numerous in CD8+ T cells than in CD4+.

The material sequenced was CD4+ or CD8+ T cells sorted from blood, taken in a trial of the OX40 agonist ivuxolimab. The TCR comes from an adult with an advanced solid tumor such as melanoma, head and neck, liver or kidney cancer. This chain joins TRBV7-3 and TRBJ2-5; D is possibly TRBD2 (6 bases). The CDR3 here is CASSMSGHQETQYF. Written as DNA, the CDR3 is TGTGCCAGCAGCATGAGCGGGCACCAAGAGACCCAGTACTTC.